Shown below are 14 T cell receptor beta chains from a single sample sequenced in a study of cytomegalovirus exposure and HLA in healthy donors. Both 60 Vbeta primers and 13 Jbeta primers went into the PCR. Clones were read by immunoSEQ multiplex PCR, and TCRdb kept only the in-frame ones, dropping some. The sample holds approximately 180,000 clones, about 78% seen once. The sequenced sample was PBMCs. All receptors come from a woman aged 45-59 years in good health and CMV-seropositive.

This clone came up a few times. The same CDR3 also results from other DNA sequences found in this sample. The V call is TRBV9, the J call TRBJ2-5; tentative D call: TRBD2 (6 bases). Germline loops: CDR1 SGDLS, CDR2 YYNGEE. Between the trimmed V and J ends, which lost 2 bases and 5 bases, there was a span of 19 bases. The CDR3 spans 16 residues. As DNA, the CDR3 is TGTGCCAGCAGCGTGGGGGTGGGGGGTTCGGGCGAGACCCAGTACTTC. It translates to CASSVGVGGSGETQYF.

This chain links TRBV5-4 with TRBJ2-2; a weak D match, TRBD1 (5 bases). The CDR3 runs 16 residues. Germline V CDR1 and CDR2: SGHNT, YYREEE (reference sequence). V was cut by 0 bases and J by 1 base, with 10 bases left in between. The CDR3 nucleotides are TGTGCCAGCAGCTTGGGTTGGGGCAGGAACACCGGGGAGCTGTTTTTT. Protein: CASSLGWGRNTGELFF.

V gene TRBV7-9 combines with J gene TRBJ1-2; D gene uncertain. CDR1 and CDR2 from the germline V gene are SEHNR and FQNEAQ (reference sequence). CDR3 length: 12 amino acids. V gave up 1 base and J gave up 5 bases, with 5 bases separating them. In DNA, the CDR3 is TGTGCCAGCAGCTTAGGGCAATATGGCTACACCTTC. Amino acid sequence: CASSLGQYGYTF. The full variable domain, with the rest looked up from reference TRBV7-9 and TRBJ1-2, is DTGVSQNPRHKITKRGQNVTFRCDPISEHNRLYWYRQTLGQGPEFLTYFQNEAQLEKSRLLSDRFSAERPKGSFSTLEIQRTEQGDSAMYLCASSLGQYGYTFGSGTRLTVV.

This chain links TRBV18 with TRBJ2-1, with D possibly being TRBD2 (5 bases). CDR1 is KGHSH, CDR2 LQKENI, per germline. The V end was cut by 0 bases, the J end by 10 bases, with 10 bases between. The CDR3 sequence is 13 residues long. CDR3: CASSPPEGWEQFF. The DNA of the CDR3 is TGTGCCAGCTCACCACCAGAGGGATGGGAGCAGTTCTTC.

A few counts support this clone. The V gene is TRBV4-2, the J gene TRBJ1-1; no definite D call. The V gene lost 1 base and the J gene lost 0 bases, with 9 bases spanning the gap. From germline, CDR1 is LGHNA and CDR2 YNFKEQ. This CDR3 has 15 amino acids. DNA of the CDR3: TGTGCCAGCAGCCAAGCCGGGTCCATGAACACTGAAGCTTTCTTT. Translated: CASSQAGSMNTEAFF.

DNA of the CDR3: TGTGCCAGCATTACACAGGGGGCGGGTACTGAAGCTTTCTTT. Its protein is CASITQGAGTEAFF. The chain employs TRBV6-6 and TRBJ1-1; 9 bases fit TRBD1. The length of the CDR3 is 14 residues. The ends lost 7 bases at V and 5 bases at J; junction bases unmatched: 8. From germline, CDR1 is MNHNY and CDR2 SVGAGI (reference sequence).

CDR3 nucleotide sequence: TGCGCCAGCAGCTTGCTTGGGGGGAATGAAAAACTGTTTTTT. It yields the protein CASSLLGGNEKLFF. The rearrangement links TRBV5-1 to TRBJ1-4; maybe TRBD1 (5 bases). This CDR3 comprises 14 residues. CDR1 is SGHRS and CDR2 is YFSETQ in the germline V gene. Trimming took 1 base from V and 5 from J, leaving 9 bases between them.

The chain couples TRBV2 to TRBJ1-2; D gene uncertain. V was cut by 5 bases and J by 2 bases, with 9 bases left in between. The CDR3 consists of 13 residues. The germline CDR1 and CDR2 sequences are SNHLY and FYNNEI. The CDR3 DNA reads TGTGCCAGCAGTCCGGTGCTGAACTATGGCTACACCTTC. It specifies CASSPVLNYGYTF.

In this sample, this clone turned up once. The chain joins TRBV7-9 to TRBJ1-1; 8 positions match TRBD1. CDR1 SEHNR and CDR2 FQNEAQ come from the germline V gene (reference sequence). The CDR3 has 16 residues. V trimming: 5 bases; J trimming: 0 bases; junction bases outside the gene matches: 8. The CDR3 DNA is TGTGCCAGCAGCCAGGGGACAGGTGGTTTGAACACTGAAGCTTTCTTT. Its translation is CASSQGTGGLNTEAFF.

J is TRBJ2-7 and V is TRBV11-2; 8 bases are shared with TRBD1. The CDR3 is 15 residues long. Germline V gives CDR1 SGHAT, CDR2 FQNNGV. V shed 5 bases, J shed 6 bases, and the junction held 12 bases outside the gene matches. As DNA, the CDR3 is TGTGCCAGCAGCGCTGGACAGGGAATGTTTGGCGAGCAGTACTTC. Protein sequence: CASSAGQGMFGEQYF.

This chain links TRBV6-1 with TRBJ2-3; a possible D gene is TRBD1 (6 bases). Per the germline V gene, CDR1 is MNHNS and CDR2 is SASEGT. This CDR3 contains 17 residues. V was trimmed by 2 bases and J by 3 bases, leaving 18 bases between them. The CDR3 DNA is TGTGCCAGCAGTGAATATCGGTGGAACAGGGTGACAGATACGCAGTATTTT. Amino acid sequence: CASSEYRWNRVTDTQYF.

V is TRBV4-2 and J is TRBJ2-7; 8 positions match TRBD2. The trim removed 1 base at V and 5 bases at J, leaving 4 bases unmatched. Germline V gene sequence: CDR1 LGHNA, CDR2 YNFKEQ. The CDR3 sequence is 14 residues long. The DNA of the CDR3 is TGTGCCAGCAGCCAAGGGGTGCGGGGGGACGAGCAGTACTTC. It is translated as CASSQGVRGDEQYF.

The chain employs TRBV6-1 and TRBJ2-5; 8 bases line up with TRBD2. The J call may not be correct, given that the DNA end is closer to TRBJ2-7. The CDR3 extends over 12 amino acids. Germline V gives CDR1 MNHNS, CDR2 SASEGT. CDR3 residues: CASRRGGNEQYF. The CDR3 DNA is TGTGCCAGCAGACGGGGGGGTAACGAGCAGTACTTC.

The V and J genes are TRBV9 and TRBJ2-3; D ambiguous. The germline CDR1 and CDR2 sequences are SGDLS and YYNGEE. The CDR3 consists of 13 residues. The V and J ends lost 4 bases and 6 bases respectively, with 12 bases between them. DNA of the CDR3: TGTGCCAGCAGCCGTGATTCGGAGGATACGCAGTATTTT. Protein product: CASSRDSEDTQYF.